A selection of T cell receptor beta chains follows, all from one sample in a study of T-cell memory formation after mild COVID-19. From the 5' RACE reads, TCRdb called clonotypes with MiXCR, one entry per CDR3 protein. The sample holds about 210,000 distinct CDR3 sequences, about 10% seen once. Sequenced material: PBMCs or a T cell subset sorted from them (not recorded which). These receptors originate from a man aged 18-30 years who had mild COVID-19 (a few samples of this study predate the infection). Cell type and time point are not known. The CDR3 runs from the conserved cysteine through the conserved F or W. The order of the fields is CDR3 protein, CDR3 DNA, J gene, clone size, V gene, D gene. D genes are given only for firm matches. Rows may omit the clone size; those that give it use once, few, many or a size class.

CASSLAGTGETEAFF,TGTGCCAGCAGCTTAGCCGGGACAGGGGAGACTGAAGCTTTCTTT,TRBJ1-1,.,TRBV7-2,TRBD1
CASRRQGLNGYTF,TGCGCCAGCAGGAGACAGGGGTTAAATGGCTACACCTTC,TRBJ1-2,.,TRBV10-2,TRBD1
CASSLVFRDSPLHF,TGTGCCAGCAGCTTAGTTTTTCGGGATTCACCCCTCCACTTT,TRBJ1-6,few,TRBV7-2,.
CATSALGQGAHEQFF,TGTGCCACCAGTGCCCTGGGACAGGGGGCCCATGAGCAGTTCTTC,TRBJ2-1,few,TRBV24-1,TRBD1
CSVAGRASTEAFF,TGCAGCGTTGCTGGGAGAGCCAGCACTGAAGCTTTCTTT,TRBJ1-1,once,TRBV29-1,.
CASSPVGRGNTEAFF,TGTGCCAGCAGCCCAGTCGGCCGGGGGAACACTGAAGCTTTCTTT,TRBJ1-1,.,TRBV4-2,.
CASSPSRAPPYNEQFF,TGTGCCAGCAGTCCCTCGAGGGCACCCCCCTACAATGAGCAGTTCTTC,TRBJ2-1,few,TRBV6-2/TRBV6-3,.
CASSVGTRGTNEKLFF,TGTGCCAGCAGCGTAGGGACCCGGGGGACTAATGAAAAACTGTTTTTT,TRBJ1-4,.,TRBV9,.
CSARGGNEQFF,TGCAGTGCTAGAGGGGGCAATGAGCAGTTCTTC,TRBJ2-1,.,TRBV20-1,.
CASSEQGVANTEAFF,TGTGCCAGCAGCGAACAGGGGGTAGCAAACACTGAAGCTTTCTTT,TRBJ1-1,few,TRBV7-6,TRBD1
CSAPGTFYNEQFF,TGCAGTGCTCCGGGGACTTTCTACAATGAGCAGTTCTTC,TRBJ2-1,.,TRBV20-1,.
CAISYGTGEDIQYF,TGTGCCATCAGCTACGGGACAGGGGAGGACATTCAGTACTTC,TRBJ2-4,.,TRBV10-3,TRBD1
CASSLESGGEQYF,TGTGCCAGCAGCTTAGAGTCAGGGGGCGAGCAGTACTTC,TRBJ2-7,many,TRBV11-3,TRBD1
CATSDRTGGETDTQYF,TGTGCCACCAGTGACCGGACAGGGGGGGAGACAGATACGCAGTATTTT,TRBJ2-3,few,TRBV24-1,TRBD1
CASSLATRFGDSLRRTIYF,TGTGCCAGCAGTTTAGCCACCCGGTTCGGGGATTCTCTTCGGCGCACCATATATTTT,TRBJ1-3,.,TRBV12-3/TRBV12-4,.
CASSYGTWGSSYEQYF,TGTGCCAGCAGTTACGGGACTTGGGGAAGCTCCTACGAGCAGTACTTC,TRBJ2-7,few,TRBV6-5,.
CASSPIPGQGAVNIQYF,TGCGCCAGCAGCCCAATTCCGGGACAGGGGGCTGTGAACATTCAGTACTTC,TRBJ2-4,many,TRBV5-1,TRBD1
CASSTRQGQIFF,TGTGCCAGCAGCACCCGACAGGGGCAAATATTCTTC,TRBJ2-1,.,TRBV7-2,TRBD1
CASSQFGESSYNEQFF,TGTGCCAGCAGCCAATTTGGGGAAAGCTCCTACAATGAGCAGTTCTTC,TRBJ2-1,few,TRBV7-2,.
CSVGQGRETQYF,TGCAGCGTTGGACAGGGGAGGGAGACCCAGTACTTC,TRBJ2-5,.,TRBV29-1,TRBD1
CASSLIGGTSGGAGTDTQYF,TGTGCCAGCAGCTTAATAGGTGGGACTAGCGGGGGGGCAGGCACAGATACGCAGTATTTT,TRBJ2-3,few,TRBV11-2,TRBD2
CASTRQGLNTEAFF,TGCGCCAGCACTCGACAGGGACTGAACACTGAAGCTTTCTTT,TRBJ1-1,.,TRBV5-1,TRBD1
CASTQQGMNGELFF,TGCGCCAGCACCCAACAGGGGATGAACGGGGAGCTGTTTTTT,TRBJ2-2,few,TRBV5-1,TRBD1
CASSPLIPANEQFF,TGCGCCAGCAGCCCCCTCATCCCGGCTAATGAGCAGTTCTTC,TRBJ2-1,.,TRBV4-1,.
CASSAMLGGGEETQYF,TGCGCCAGCAGCGCAATGCTAGGTGGAGGTGAGGAGACCCAGTACTTC,TRBJ2-5,many,TRBV5-1,.
CASSLGPSTDTQYF,TGTGCCAGCAGCTTGGGGCCAAGCACAGATACGCAGTATTTT,TRBJ2-3,many,TRBV5-6,.
CSAETPTGVREQYF,TGCAGTGCTGAGACCCCTACAGGGGTTCGCGAGCAGTACTTC,TRBJ2-7,few,TRBV20-1,TRBD1
CASSQPGTELSDTQYF,TGCGCCAGCAGCCAGCCCGGGACAGAACTTTCAGATACGCAGTATTTT,TRBJ2-3,many,TRBV4-3,TRBD1
CASSQVVRRHNEQFF,TGTGCCAGCAGCCAAGTGGTACGACGCCACAATGAGCAGTTCTTC,TRBJ2-1,few,TRBV14,.
CSASSGGSEKLFF,TGCAGTGCCTCCTCAGGGGGCAGTGAAAAACTGTTTTTT,TRBJ1-4,.,TRBV20-1,TRBD1
CASSLARGDEQFF,TGTGCCAGCAGCTTAGCCAGGGGGGATGAGCAGTTCTTC,TRBJ2-1,.,TRBV7-8,.
CASSEAGPDTQYF,TGTGCCAGCAGTGAAGCGGGGCCAGATACGCAGTATTTT,TRBJ2-3,.,TRBV6-1,.
CASSPRILETQYF,TGTGCCAGCAGCCCTAGGATCCTAGAGACCCAGTACTTC,TRBJ2-5,few,TRBV2,.
CASSLEGQGAFNYSPLHF,TGTGCCAGCAGCCTCGAGGGACAGGGGGCGTTTAATTATTCACCCCTCCACTTT,TRBJ1-6,.,TRBV7-2,TRBD1